These 30 T cell receptor beta chains were sequenced from one sample in a study of blood T cells in healthy people across ages. A second PCR of roughly 7 to 11 cycles used a sample-barcoded 5' primer and a J-beta primer mix. TCRdb itself ran the 5' RACE reads through MiXCR, one entry per CDR3 protein. Counted here are 1.6 million or so distinct CDR3 sequences, roughly 32% occurring once; the ten biggest clones make up approximately 10%. Sequenced: blood. These receptors all come from a woman between 25 and 40 years old in good health.

This clonotype was observed a few times. The chain recombines TRBV9 with TRBJ2-4; D assignment may be TRBD1 or TRBD2 (5 bases each). The V gene lost 3 bases and the J gene lost 7 bases, with 8 bases spanning the gap. Germline V CDR1 and CDR2: SGDLS, YYNGEE. The CDR3 is made up of 12 amino acids. The CDR3 nucleotides are TGTGCCAGCAGCGGGGACCAGAACATTCAGTACTTC. It yields the protein CASSGDQNIQYF.

This clonotype has a count of ten or more. The chain couples TRBV27 to TRBJ2-7, with a tentative D call TRBD2 (6 bases). V lost 7 bases to trimming and J lost 0 bases, with 13 bases between them. Germline CDR1 MNHEY, CDR2 SMNVEV (reference sequence). The CDR3 is 14 residues long. Written as DNA, the CDR3 is TGTGCCAGCAAGTCTCAGGGACTCTCCTACGAGCAGTACTTC. Its translation: CASKSQGLSYEQYF.

The J gene is TRBJ2-1, the V gene TRBV20-1; 9 bases align to TRBD2. The CDR3 is 15 residues long. The V gene end was trimmed by 5 bases and the J gene end by 8 bases; junction bases not matched to a gene: 13. Germline CDR1 DFQATT, CDR2 SNEGSKA (reference sequence). CDR3 region: CSAYRGGAGGDEQFF. The CDR3 DNA sequence: TGCAGTGCTTACCGCGGGGGGGCAGGTGGCGATGAGCAGTTCTTC.

There are many counts of this clonotype. V gene TRBV4-1 combines with J gene TRBJ2-7; maybe TRBD2 (6 bases). CDR1 is MGHRA, CDR2 YSYEKL, per germline. The CDR3 totals 13 residues. Trimming removed 4 bases from V and 5 bases from J, with 12 bases in between. The CDR3 nucleotides read TGCGCCAGCAGCCTTCAACCGGGGGACGAGCAGTACTTC. Translation: CASSLQPGDEQYF.

The chain links TRBV6-1 to TRBJ1-4, with D possibly matching TRBD1 (6 bases). The V and J ends lost 0 bases and 8 bases respectively, with 13 bases between them. Germline-derived CDR1 and CDR2 are MNHNS and SASEGT. The CDR3 has 15 residues. CDR3 region: CASSEAGAICEKLFF. CDR3 nucleotides: TGTGCCAGCAGTGAAGCGGGGGCGATTTGCGAAAAACTGTTTTTT.

This CDR3 reads CASSEPRAGIGSPLHF. Here the CDR3 DNA reads TGTGCCAGCAGTGAACCCCGCGCGGGGATCGGGTCACCCCTCCACTTT. The V call is TRBV6-1, the J call TRBJ1-6; D not resolved. Germline V gene sequence: CDR1 MNHNS, CDR2 SASEGT. This CDR3 has 16 amino acids. Trimming took 2 bases from V and 10 from J, leaving 18 bases between them.

The sample holds many counts of this clonotype. The chain uses TRBV12-3 or TRBV12-4 and TRBJ1-2, with a weak D call TRBD1 (6 bases). The CDR3 consists of 13 residues. Trimming cost V 7 bases and J 5 bases, with 14 bases left between them. CDR3 nucleotides: TGTGCCAGCACGCGGGACAAGGTTTATGGCTACACCTTC. Translated: CASTRDKVYGYTF.

V gene TRBV2 combines with J gene TRBJ2-7, with 7 bases fitting TRBD1. In germline, CDR1 is SNHLY, CDR2 FYNNEI. The CDR3 loop spans 15 amino acids. The V and J ends lost 4 bases and 1 base, in that order; junction bases with no gene match: 7. The CDR3 bases are TGTGCCAGCAGTGTTGACAGGGCAACTTCCTACGAGCAGTACTTC. It specifies CASSVDRATSYEQYF.

The V and J genes are TRBV25-1 and TRBJ2-6, with D possibly matching TRBD1 (5 bases). Germline lookup yields CDR1 MGHDK and CDR2 SYGVNS. This CDR3 has 14 amino acids. V lost 3 bases, J lost 6 bases, and 9 bases lay in between. The CDR3 DNA sequence: TGTGCCAGCAGTGATCCCAGGGTGGCCAACGTCCTGACTTTC. Translation gives CASSDPRVANVLTF. The entire variable domain, with the rest obtained from reference TRBV25-1 and TRBJ2-6, is as follows: EADIYQTPRYLVIGTGKKITLECSQTMGHDKMYWYQQDPGMELHLIHYSYGVNSTEKGDLSSESTVSRIRTEHFPLTLESARPSHTSQYLCASSDPRVANVLTFGAGSRLTVL.

V and J are TRBV13 and TRBJ2-1; D gene unclear. The CDR3 length is 15 residues. The V gene's germline CDR1 is PRHDT and CDR2 FYEKMQ (reference sequence). Trimming removed 2 bases at V and 0 bases at J, with 8 bases between. In DNA form, the CDR3 reads TGTGCCAGCAGCTTAATGCAAGTCTCCTACAATGAGCAGTTCTTC. Protein product: CASSLMQVSYNEQFF. Full variable domain (outside the CDR3, taken from reference TRBV13 and TRBJ2-1): AAGVIQSPRHLIKEKRETATLKCYPIPRHDTVYWYQQGPGQDPQFLISFYEKMQSDKGSIPDRFSAQQFSDYHSELNMSSLELGDSALYFCASSLMQVSYNEQFFGPGTRLTVL.

In this sample, this clonotype turned up a few times. The V call is TRBV2, the J call TRBJ2-7; D remains ambiguous. V lost 7 bases to trimming and J lost 6 bases, with 16 bases between them. Germline CDR1 SNHLY, CDR2 FYNNEI. The CDR3 covers 13 residues. CDR3 bases: TGTGCCAGCACGCGCACAATGGATGGCGAGCAGTACTTC. Its protein product is CASTRTMDGEQYF.

J is TRBJ2-7 and V is TRBV27; 7 bases are a match to TRBD1. From germline, CDR1 is MNHEY and CDR2 SMNVEV (reference sequence). After removal of 5 bases from V and 2 bases from J, the junction contained 6 bases not matched to a gene. This CDR3 is 14 amino acids long. The DNA for the CDR3 is TGTGCCAGCAGTAAAACAGGGGACCCCTACGAGCAGTACTTC. Residues: CASSKTGDPYEQYF.

This clonotype came up once. The chain couples TRBV10-2 to TRBJ2-1, with 10 nucleotides matching TRBD1. This CDR3 comprises 14 residues. V lost 9 bases, J lost 8 bases, and 10 bases stayed unmatched. The germline gives CDR1 WSHSY, CDR2 SAAADI. This CDR3 reads CASEIGQGDDEQFF. The CDR3 DNA follows: TGCGCCAGTGAGATCGGACAGGGGGATGATGAGCAGTTCTTC.

Only a few counts were recorded for this clonotype. The chain uses TRBV6-6 and TRBJ1-2; D gene ambiguous. The CDR3 contains 14 residues. Germline values: CDR1 MNHNY, CDR2 SVGAGI (reference sequence). V lost 0 bases and J 6 bases, leaving 11 bases between the germline ends. CDR3: CASSYSSKPDGYTF. CDR3 in DNA: TGTGCCAGCAGTTACTCGTCCAAACCGGATGGCTACACCTTC.

V and J are TRBV3-1 and TRBJ2-4; perhaps D is TRBD1 or TRBD2 (6 bases each). The germline V gene has CDR1 LGHDT and CDR2 YNNKEL (reference sequence). V was clipped by 2 bases and J by 7 bases, with 9 bases between them. This CDR3 region has 13 residues. CDR3 amino acids: CASSQKGGNIQYF. DNA for the CDR3: TGTGCCAGCAGCCAAAAAGGGGGGAACATTCAGTACTTC. Based on the CDR3 plus reference TRBV3-1 and TRBJ2-4, the full variable domain is DTAVSQTPKYLVTQMGNDKSIKCEQNLGHDTMYWYKQDSKKFLKIMFSYNNKELIINETVPNRFSPKSPDKAHLNLHINSLELGDSAVYFCASSQKGGNIQYFGAGTRLSVL.

This clonotype was detected a few times. J is TRBJ2-3 and V is TRBV2; 8 nucleotides agree with TRBD2. Germline CDR1 is SNHLY and CDR2 is FYNNEI. J gave up 2 bases and V 7 bases, and 8 bases lay outside the gene matches. This CDR3 is built from 15 residues. This chain's CDR3 is CASKLSGKTTDTQYF. The DNA of the CDR3 is TGTGCCAGCAAGCTTAGCGGGAAGACCACAGATACGCAGTATTTT.

Worth noting for this clonotype: A much larger clone sits a single nucleotide away, making a read error possible. This chain joins TRBV29-1 and TRBJ2-5; TRBD2 matches 12 bases. Near its end, the DNA agrees better with TRBJ2-7, so the J call may be wrong. Germline V gives CDR1 SQVTM, CDR2 ANQGSEA. The CDR3 sequence is 13 residues long. Here the CDR3 reads CGGRLAGAYEQYF. DNA of the CDR3: TGCGGCGGTCGACTAGCGGGAGCCTACGAGCAGTACTTC.

This clonotype was detected many times. CDR3 region: CASSYSRTYEQYF. CDR3 coding DNA: TGTGCCAGCAGTTACTCTCGTACCTACGAGCAGTACTTC. V and J are TRBV6-5 and TRBJ2-7; D unclear. CDR1 is MNHEY and CDR2 is SVGAGI in the germline V gene. The CDR3 loop spans 13 amino acids. Between the trimmed V and J ends, which lost 0 bases and 2 bases, there was a span of 5 bases.

The chain has TRBV4-1 and TRBJ1-2, with D unclear. V was shortened by 4 bases and J by 3 bases, with 9 bases between the two germline ends. Germline V CDR1 and CDR2: MGHRA, YSYEKL. The CDR3 runs 13 residues. The CDR3 bases are TGCGCCAGCAGCCGGGCCCCGGACTATGGCTACACCTTC. Its protein is CASSRAPDYGYTF.

The V call is TRBV6-6, the J call TRBJ2-7, with 7 nucleotides matching TRBD1. The V gene end was trimmed by 0 bases and the J gene end by 2 bases; junction bases not matched to a gene: 4. Looked up from germline, CDR1 is MNHNY and CDR2 is SVGAGI (reference sequence). The CDR3 extends over 15 amino acids. The CDR3 here is CASSYSTGTTYEQYF. DNA of the CDR3: TGTGCCAGCAGTTACTCGACAGGGACGACCTACGAGCAGTACTTC.

This clonotype has only a few counts. The genes are TRBV7-9 and TRBJ1-2; D gene ambiguous. CDR1 and CDR2 from the germline V gene are SEHNR and FQNEAQ (reference sequence). Deletions cut 5 bases from V and 6 bases from J, with 7 bases between. The CDR3 totals 11 residues. CDR3 amino acids: CASSLKDGYTF. For the CDR3, the DNA is TGTGCCAGCAGCCTCAAGGATGGCTACACCTTC.

This clonotype was recorded at least ten times. The chain couples TRBV6-4 to TRBJ1-6; 7 nucleotides align to TRBD1. Looked up from germline, CDR1 is MRHNA and CDR2 is SNTAGT. This CDR3 is built from 13 residues. V dropped 11 bases and J dropped 7; count of bases not matched to a gene: 8. The CDR3: CAGGQERNSPLHF. CDR3 nucleotide sequence: TGTGCCGGTGGACAGGAGAGGAATTCACCCCTCCACTTT.

This rearrangement joins TRBV27 to TRBJ1-5; TRBD1 aligns across 10 bases. The CDR3 is 15 amino acids. Germline V gene sequence: CDR1 MNHEY, CDR2 SMNVEV (reference sequence). With 4 bases clipped from V and 8 bases from J, the junction kept 8 bases outside the gene matches. In DNA, the CDR3 is TGTGCCAGCAGTTCGGGACAGGGGATGCTAGAGCCCCAGCATTTT. This translates into CASSSGQGMLEPQHF.

This clonotype was counted many times. The rearrangement uses TRBV10-3 and TRBJ2-3; 8 bases map to TRBD2. Germline values: CDR1 ENHRY, CDR2 SYGVKD. V shed 7 bases, J shed 0 bases, and the junction held 15 bases outside the gene matches. The length of the CDR3 is 18 residues. The CDR3 spells CAIKGGLGATKSTDTQYF. The CDR3 region has the DNA TGTGCCATCAAAGGGGGACTAGGAGCAACCAAGAGCACAGATACGCAGTATTTT.

This clonotype showed up just a few times. The chain combines TRBV10-3 with TRBJ2-1, with 7 bases that match TRBD1. This CDR3 has 17 residues. V trimming: 2 bases; J trimming: 4 bases; junction bases outside the gene matches: 11. Germline CDR1 is ENHRY and CDR2 is SYGVKD. CDR3: CAISELSPGQNYNEQFF. The DNA of the CDR3 is TGTGCCATCAGTGAGCTTTCTCCGGGACAGAATTACAATGAGCAGTTCTTC.

This chain connects TRBV7-8 to TRBJ2-5, with unresolved D. Looked up from germline, CDR1 is SGHVS and CDR2 is FQNEAQ. V was trimmed by 5 bases and J by 7 bases, leaving 11 bases between them. This CDR3 is built from 12 residues. CDR3: CASSPAWGTQYF. The CDR3 nucleotides read TGTGCCAGCAGCCCAGCGTGGGGGACCCAGTACTTC.

This chain links TRBV10-2 with TRBJ2-5; 9 nucleotides match TRBD2. Germline assignment: CDR1 WSHSY and CDR2 SAAADI. V trimming: 4 bases; J trimming: 1 base; junction bases outside the gene matches: 7. The CDR3 is 16 residues long. Here the CDR3 reads CASSGSLAGIQETQYF. The CDR3 DNA reads as TGCGCCAGCAGTGGGTCACTAGCGGGTATCCAAGAGACCCAGTACTTC.

V gene TRBV28 combines with J gene TRBJ2-7; 7 positions agree with TRBD2. The J call is in doubt because the DNA end fits TRBJ2-1 better. CDR3 length equals 15 residues. Germline values: CDR1 MDHEN, CDR2 SYDVKM. CDR3 sequence: CASSFSGDPLYEQFF. CDR3 coding DNA: TGTGCCAGCAGCTTCAGCGGGGACCCCCTCTACGAGCAGTTCTTC.

With respect to this clonotype: Its ends do not fully match the called genes, so a read error is possible. The gene calls are TRBV4-1 and TRBJ2-5, with 7 nucleotides matching TRBD2. The CDR3 extends over 17 amino acids. The V gene's germline CDR1 is MGHRA and CDR2 YSYEKL. The CDR3 nucleotides are TGCGCCGGCAGCCAAGGGCTAGCGGTCTACGGCCAAGAGACCCAGTACTTC. Translation gives CAGSQGLAVYGQETQYF.

This clonotype was seen a few times. The chain has TRBV6-5 and TRBJ1-2, with no clear D. This CDR3 is built from 13 residues. Germline CDR1 and CDR2: MNHEY and SVGAGI. V shed 4 bases and J shed 7 bases, with 13 bases lying between them. CDR3 sequence: CASSWGGQAGYTF. The CDR3 region has the DNA TGTGCCAGCAGTTGGGGAGGGCAAGCTGGCTACACCTTC.